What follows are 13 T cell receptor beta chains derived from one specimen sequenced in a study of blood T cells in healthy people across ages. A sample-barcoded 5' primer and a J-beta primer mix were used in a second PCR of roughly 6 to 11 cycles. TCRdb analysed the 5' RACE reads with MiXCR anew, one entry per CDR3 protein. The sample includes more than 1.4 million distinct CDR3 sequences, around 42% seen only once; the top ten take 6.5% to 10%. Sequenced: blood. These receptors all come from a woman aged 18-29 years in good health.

The CDR3: CATADQETQYF. Written as DNA, the CDR3 is TGTGCCACCGCAGACCAAGAGACCCAGTACTTC. J is TRBJ2-5 and V is TRBV24-1; D is uncertain. CDR3 size: 11 residues. CDR1 is KGHDR and CDR2 is SFDVKD in the germline V gene. Trimming shortened V by 9 bases and J by 0 bases, and 4 bases separated the two germline ends.

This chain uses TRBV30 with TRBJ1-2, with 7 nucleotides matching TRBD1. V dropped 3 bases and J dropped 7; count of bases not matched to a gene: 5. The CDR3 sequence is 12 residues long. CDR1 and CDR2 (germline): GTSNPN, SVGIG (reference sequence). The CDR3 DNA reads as TGTGCCTGGAGCGCGCAGGGGGGTGGCTACACCTTC. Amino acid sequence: CAWSAQGGGYTF.

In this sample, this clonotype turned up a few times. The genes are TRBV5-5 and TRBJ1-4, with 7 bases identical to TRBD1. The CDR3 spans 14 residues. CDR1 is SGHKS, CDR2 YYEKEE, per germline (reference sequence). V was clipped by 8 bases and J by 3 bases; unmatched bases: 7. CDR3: CASGNRGSNEKLFF. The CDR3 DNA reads TGTGCCAGTGGAAACAGGGGCTCTAATGAAAAACTGTTTTTT.

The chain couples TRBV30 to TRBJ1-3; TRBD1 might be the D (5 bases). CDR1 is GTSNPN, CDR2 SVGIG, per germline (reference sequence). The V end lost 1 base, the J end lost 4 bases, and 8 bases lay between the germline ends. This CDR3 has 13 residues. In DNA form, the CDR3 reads TGTGCCTGGAGTGGGGACGGGGGAAACACCATATATTTT. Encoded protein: CAWSGDGGNTIYF.

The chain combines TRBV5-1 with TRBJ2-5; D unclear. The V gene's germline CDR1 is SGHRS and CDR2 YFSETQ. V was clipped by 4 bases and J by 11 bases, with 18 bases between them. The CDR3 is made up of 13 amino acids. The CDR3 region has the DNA TGCGCCAGCAGCGTACAGACAAACAATGAGCAGTACTTC. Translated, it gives CASSVQTNNEQYF.

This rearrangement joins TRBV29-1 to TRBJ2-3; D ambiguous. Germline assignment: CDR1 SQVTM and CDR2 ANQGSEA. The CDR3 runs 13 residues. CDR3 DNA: TGCGCACGATCCTTGGCGCACAGTGATACGCAGTATTTT. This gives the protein CARSLAHSDTQYF.

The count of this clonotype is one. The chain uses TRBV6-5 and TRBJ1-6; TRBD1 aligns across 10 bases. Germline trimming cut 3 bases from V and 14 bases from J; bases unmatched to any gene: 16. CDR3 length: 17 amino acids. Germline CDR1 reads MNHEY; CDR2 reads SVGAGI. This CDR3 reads CASSYWRGQGSNLSLHF. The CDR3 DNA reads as TGTGCCAGCAGTTATTGGAGGGGACAGGGGTCTAATTTATCCCTCCACTTT.

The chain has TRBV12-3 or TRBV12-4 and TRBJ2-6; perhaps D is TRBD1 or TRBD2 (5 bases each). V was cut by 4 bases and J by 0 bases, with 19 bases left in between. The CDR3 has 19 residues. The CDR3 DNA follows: TGTGCCAGCAGTTCAGGGACGGAACCCTTTACCTCTGGGGCCAACGTCCTGACTTTC. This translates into CASSSGTEPFTSGANVLTF.

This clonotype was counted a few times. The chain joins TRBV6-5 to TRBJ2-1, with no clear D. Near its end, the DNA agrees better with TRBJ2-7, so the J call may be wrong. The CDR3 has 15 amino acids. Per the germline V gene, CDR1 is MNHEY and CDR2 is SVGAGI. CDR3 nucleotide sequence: TGTGCCAGCAAGGCTGGTGGAAGCTCCTACAATGAGCAGTACTTC. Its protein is CASKAGGSSYNEQYF.

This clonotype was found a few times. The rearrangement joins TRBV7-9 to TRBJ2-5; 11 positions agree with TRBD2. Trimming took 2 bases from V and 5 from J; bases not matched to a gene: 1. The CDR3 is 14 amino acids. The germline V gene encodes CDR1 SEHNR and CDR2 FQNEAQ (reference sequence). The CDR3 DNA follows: TGTGCCAGCAGCTTAACTAGCGGGAGTGAGACCCAGTACTTC. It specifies CASSLTSGSETQYF.

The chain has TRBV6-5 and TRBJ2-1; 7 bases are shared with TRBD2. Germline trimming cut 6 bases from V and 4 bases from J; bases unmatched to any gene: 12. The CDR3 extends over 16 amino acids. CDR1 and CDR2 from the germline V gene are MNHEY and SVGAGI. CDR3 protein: CASRGGSPLSYNEQFF. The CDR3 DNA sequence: TGTGCCAGCAGGGGGGGGAGTCCCTTGTCTTACAATGAGCAGTTCTTC.

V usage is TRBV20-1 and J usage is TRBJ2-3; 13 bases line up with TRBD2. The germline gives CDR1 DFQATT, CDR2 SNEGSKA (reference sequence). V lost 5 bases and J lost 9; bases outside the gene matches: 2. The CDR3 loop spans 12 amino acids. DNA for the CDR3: TGCAGTGCTGGACTAGCGGGGGCGACGCAGTATTTT. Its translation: CSAGLAGATQYF.

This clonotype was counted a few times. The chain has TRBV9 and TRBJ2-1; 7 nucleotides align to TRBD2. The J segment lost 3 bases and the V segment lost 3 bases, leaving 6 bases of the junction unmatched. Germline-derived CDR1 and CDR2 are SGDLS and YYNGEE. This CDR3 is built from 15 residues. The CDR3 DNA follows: TGTGCCAGCAGCGCGCTAGCGGAGCGCTACAATGAGCAGTTCTTC. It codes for CASSALAERYNEQFF.